Only a few counts were recorded for the clone carrying this T cell receptor (beta chain). Its antigen is unidentified. The record originates from a study of regulatory T cells in long-lasting Graves disease. Study-level results: Favored gene segments in persistent disease were TRBV28, TRBJ1-2 and TRBJ2-5.

Trimming removed 6 bases at V and 6 bases at J, with 9 bases between. The CDR3 contains 13 residues. Germline V gene lookup returns CDR1 SGHTA and CDR2 FQGNSA. Time point meaning: persistent/refractory GD, antithyroid drugs over 5 years with positive TRAb. RNA extracted from PBMCs served as the sequencing template. The TCR beta library used iRepertoire HTBI primers with Arm-PCR amplification of CDR3. TCRdb used MiXCR to reprocess the multiplex PCR reads, holding one entry per CDR3 protein. The repertoire holds nearly 350,000 distinct CDR3 sequences, with 20% as singletons. The rearrangement uses TRBV7-2 and TRBJ1-6; D unresolved. The specimen was peripheral blood mononuclear cells (PBMCs), collected when the disease was refractory, from a patient treated with antithyroid drugs. This sequence was found in a female donor with Graves disease. The CDR3 loop reads CASRRNSNSPLHF. The CDR3 DNA is TGTGCCAGCAGACGAAACTCTAATTCACCCCTCCACTTT.